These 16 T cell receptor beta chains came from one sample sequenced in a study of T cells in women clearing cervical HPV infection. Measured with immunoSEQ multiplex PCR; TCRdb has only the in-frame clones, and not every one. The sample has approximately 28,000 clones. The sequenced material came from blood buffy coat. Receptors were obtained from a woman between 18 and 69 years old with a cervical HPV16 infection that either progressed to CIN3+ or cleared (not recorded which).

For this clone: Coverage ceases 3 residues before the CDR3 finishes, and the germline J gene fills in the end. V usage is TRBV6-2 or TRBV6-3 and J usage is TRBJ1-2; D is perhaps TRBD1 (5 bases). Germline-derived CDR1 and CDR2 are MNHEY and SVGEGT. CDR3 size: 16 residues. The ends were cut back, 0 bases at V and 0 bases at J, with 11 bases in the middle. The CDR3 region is CASSYSPGGTNYGYTF. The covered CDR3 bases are TGTGCCAGCAGTTACTCTCCGGGGGGAACTAACTATGGC.

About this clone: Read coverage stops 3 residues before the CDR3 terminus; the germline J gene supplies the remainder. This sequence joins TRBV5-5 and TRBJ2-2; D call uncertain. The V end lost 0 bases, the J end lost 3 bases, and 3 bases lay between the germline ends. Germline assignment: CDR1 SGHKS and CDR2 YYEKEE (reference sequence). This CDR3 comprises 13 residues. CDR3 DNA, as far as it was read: TGTGCCAGCAGCTTGGCGGACACCGGGGAG. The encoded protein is CASSLADTGE. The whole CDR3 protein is CASSLADTGELFF.

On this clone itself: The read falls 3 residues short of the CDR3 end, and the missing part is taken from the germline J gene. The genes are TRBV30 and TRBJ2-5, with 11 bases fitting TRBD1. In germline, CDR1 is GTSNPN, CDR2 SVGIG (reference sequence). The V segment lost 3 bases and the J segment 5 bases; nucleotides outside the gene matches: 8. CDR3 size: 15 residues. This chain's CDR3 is CAWRFGQGAGETQYF. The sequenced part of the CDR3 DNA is TGTGCCTGGAGATTCGGACAGGGGGCTGGGGAGACC.

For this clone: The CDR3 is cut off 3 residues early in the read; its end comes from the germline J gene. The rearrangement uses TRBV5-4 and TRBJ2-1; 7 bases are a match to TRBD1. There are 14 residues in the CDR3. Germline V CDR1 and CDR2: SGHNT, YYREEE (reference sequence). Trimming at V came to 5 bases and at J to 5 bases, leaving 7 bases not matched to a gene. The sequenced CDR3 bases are TGTGCCAGCAGAACCCGGGACAGAAACAATGAG. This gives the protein CASRTRDRNNE. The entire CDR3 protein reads CASRTRDRNNEQFF.

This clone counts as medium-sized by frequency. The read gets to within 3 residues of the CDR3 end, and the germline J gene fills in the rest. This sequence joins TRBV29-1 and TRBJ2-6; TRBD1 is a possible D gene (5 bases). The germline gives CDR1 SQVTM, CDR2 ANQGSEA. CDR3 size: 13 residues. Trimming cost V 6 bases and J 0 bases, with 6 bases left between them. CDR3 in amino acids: CSVTDSGANVLTF. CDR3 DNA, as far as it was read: TGCAGCGTGACAGACTCTGGGGCCAACGTC.

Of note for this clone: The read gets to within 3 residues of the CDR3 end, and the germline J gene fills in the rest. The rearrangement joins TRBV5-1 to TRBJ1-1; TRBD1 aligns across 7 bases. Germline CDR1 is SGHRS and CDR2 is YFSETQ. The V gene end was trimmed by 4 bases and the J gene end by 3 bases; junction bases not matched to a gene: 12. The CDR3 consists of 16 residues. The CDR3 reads CASSPRQGRVDTEAFF. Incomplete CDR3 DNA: TGCGCCAGCAGCCCCCGACAGGGAAGAGTGGACACTGAA. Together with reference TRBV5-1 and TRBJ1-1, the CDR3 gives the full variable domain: KAGVTQTPRYLIKTRGQQVTLSCSPISGHRSVSWYQQTPGQGLQFLFEYFSETQRNKGNFPGRFSGRQFSNSRSEMNVSTLELGDSALYLCASSPRQGRVDTEAFFGQGTRLTVV.

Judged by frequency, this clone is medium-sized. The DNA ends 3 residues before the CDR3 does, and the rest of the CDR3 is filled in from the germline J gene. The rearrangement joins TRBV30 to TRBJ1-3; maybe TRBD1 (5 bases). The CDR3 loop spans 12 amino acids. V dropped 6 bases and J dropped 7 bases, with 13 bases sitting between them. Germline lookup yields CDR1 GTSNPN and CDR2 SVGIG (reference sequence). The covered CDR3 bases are TGTGCCTGCGAGGGGAGACCGAACACC. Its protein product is CACEGRPNT. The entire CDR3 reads CACEGRPNTIYF.

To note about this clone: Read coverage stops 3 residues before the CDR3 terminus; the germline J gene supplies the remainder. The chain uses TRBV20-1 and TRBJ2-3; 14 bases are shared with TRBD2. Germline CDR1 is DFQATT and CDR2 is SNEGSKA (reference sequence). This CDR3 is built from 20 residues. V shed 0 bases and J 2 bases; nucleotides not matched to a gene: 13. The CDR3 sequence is CSARDADHGLAGGPTDTQYF. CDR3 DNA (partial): TGCAGTGCTAGAGATGCCGATCATGGACTAGCGGGGGGCCCCACAGATACG.

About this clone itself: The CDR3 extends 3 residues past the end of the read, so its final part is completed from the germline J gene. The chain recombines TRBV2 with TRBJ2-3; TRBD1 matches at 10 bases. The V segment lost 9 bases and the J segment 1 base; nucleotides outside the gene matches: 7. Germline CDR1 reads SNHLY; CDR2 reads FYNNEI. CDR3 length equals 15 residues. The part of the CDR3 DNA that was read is TGTGCCAGGAATGCCGGGACAGGGGGCACAGATACG. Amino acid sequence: CARNAGTGGTDT. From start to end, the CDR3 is CARNAGTGGTDTQYF.

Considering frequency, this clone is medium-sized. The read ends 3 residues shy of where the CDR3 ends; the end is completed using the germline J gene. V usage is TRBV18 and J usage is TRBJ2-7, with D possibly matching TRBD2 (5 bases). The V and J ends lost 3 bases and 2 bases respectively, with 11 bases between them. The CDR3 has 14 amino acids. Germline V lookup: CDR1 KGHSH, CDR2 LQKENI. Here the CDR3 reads CASSPPGLPYEQYF. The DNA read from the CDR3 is TGTGCCAGCTCACCTCCGGGGTTACCCTACGAG. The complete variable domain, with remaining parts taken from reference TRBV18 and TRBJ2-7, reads NAGVMQNPRHLVRRRGQEARLRCSPMKGHSHVYWYRQLPEEGLKFMVYLQKENIIDESGMPKERFSAEFPKEGPSILRIQQVVRGDSAAYFCASSPPGLPYEQYFGPGTRLTVT.

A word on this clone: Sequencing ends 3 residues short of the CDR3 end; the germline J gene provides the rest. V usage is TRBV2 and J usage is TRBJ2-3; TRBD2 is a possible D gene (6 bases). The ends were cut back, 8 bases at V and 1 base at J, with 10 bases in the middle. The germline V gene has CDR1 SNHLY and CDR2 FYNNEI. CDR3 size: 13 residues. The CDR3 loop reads CASCLARTDTQYF. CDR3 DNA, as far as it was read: TGTGCCAGCTGCCTAGCGCGCACAGATACG.

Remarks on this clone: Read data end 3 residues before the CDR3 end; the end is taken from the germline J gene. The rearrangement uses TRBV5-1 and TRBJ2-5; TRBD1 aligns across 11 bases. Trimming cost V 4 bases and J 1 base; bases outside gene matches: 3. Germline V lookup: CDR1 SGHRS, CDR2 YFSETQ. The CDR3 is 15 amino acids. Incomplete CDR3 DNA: TGCGCCAGCAGCGGAGGGACAGGGGGCCAAGAGACC. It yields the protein CASSGGTGGQET. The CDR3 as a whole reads CASSGGTGGQETQYF.

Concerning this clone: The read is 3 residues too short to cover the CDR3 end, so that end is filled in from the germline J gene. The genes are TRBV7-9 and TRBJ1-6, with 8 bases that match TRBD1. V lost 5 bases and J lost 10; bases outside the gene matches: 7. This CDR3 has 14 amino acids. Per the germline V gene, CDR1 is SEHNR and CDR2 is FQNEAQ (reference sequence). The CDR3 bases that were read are TGTGCCAGCAGCCCTCGACAGGGGCGATCACCC. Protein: CASSPRQGRSP. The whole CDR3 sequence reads CASSPRQGRSPLHF.

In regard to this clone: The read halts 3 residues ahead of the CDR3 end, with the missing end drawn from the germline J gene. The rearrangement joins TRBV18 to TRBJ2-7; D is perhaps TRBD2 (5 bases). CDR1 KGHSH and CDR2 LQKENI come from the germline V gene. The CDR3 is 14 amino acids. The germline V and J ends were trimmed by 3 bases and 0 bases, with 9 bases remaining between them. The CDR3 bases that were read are TGTGCCAGCTCACCCCGGGGAAGCTCCTACGAG. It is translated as CASSPRGSSYE. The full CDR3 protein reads CASSPRGSSYEQYF.

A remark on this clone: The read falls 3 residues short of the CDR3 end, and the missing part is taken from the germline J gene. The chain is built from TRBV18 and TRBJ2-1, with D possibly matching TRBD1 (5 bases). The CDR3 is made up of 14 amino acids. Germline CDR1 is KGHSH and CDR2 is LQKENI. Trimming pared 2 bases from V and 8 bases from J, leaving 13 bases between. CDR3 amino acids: CASSPAPLRDEQFF. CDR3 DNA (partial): TGTGCCAGCTCACCAGCGCCTCTCAGGGATGAG.

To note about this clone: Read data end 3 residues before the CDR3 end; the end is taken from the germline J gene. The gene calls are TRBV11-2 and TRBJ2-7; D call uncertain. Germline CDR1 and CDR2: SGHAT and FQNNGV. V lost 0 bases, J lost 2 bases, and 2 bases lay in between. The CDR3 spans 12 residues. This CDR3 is CASSLDAYEQYF. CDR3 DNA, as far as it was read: TGTGCCAGCAGCTTAGACGCCTACGAG. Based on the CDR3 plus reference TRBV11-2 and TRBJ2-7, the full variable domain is EAGVAQSPRYKIIEKRQSVAFWCNPISGHATLYWYQQILGQGPKLLIQFQNNGVVDDSQLPKDRFSAERLKGVDSTLKIQPAKLEDSAVYLCASSLDAYEQYFGPGTRLTVT.